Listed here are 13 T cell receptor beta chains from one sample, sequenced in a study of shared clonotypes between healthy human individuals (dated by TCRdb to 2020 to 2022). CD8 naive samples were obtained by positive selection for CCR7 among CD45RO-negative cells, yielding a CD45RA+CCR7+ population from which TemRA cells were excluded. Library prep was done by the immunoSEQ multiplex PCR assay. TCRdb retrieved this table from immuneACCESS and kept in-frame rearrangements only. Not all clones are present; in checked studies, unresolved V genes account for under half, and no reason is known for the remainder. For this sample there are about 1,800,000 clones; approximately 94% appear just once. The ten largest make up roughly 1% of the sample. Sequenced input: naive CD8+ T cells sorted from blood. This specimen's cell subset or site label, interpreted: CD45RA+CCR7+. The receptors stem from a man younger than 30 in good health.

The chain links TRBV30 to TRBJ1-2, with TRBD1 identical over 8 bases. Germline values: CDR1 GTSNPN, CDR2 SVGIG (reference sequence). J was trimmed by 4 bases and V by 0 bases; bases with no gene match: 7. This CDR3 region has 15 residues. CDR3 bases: TGTGCCTGGAGTGTAAATCGACAGGGGAGCTATGGCTACACCTTC. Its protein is CAWSVNRQGSYGYTF. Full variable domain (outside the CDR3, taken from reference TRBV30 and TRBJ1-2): SQTIHQWPATLVQPVGSPLSLECTVEGTSNPNLYWYRQAAGRGLQLLFYSVGIGQISSEVPQNLSASRPQDRQFILSSKKLLLSDSGFYLCAWSVNRQGSYGYTFGSGTRLTVV.

CDR3 in DNA: TGTGCCAGCAGCTTGCTACAGGGTTCCACCGGGGAGCTGTTTTTT. This codes for CASSLLQGSTGELFF. This chain uses TRBV5-6 with TRBJ2-2; weak D call: TRBD1 (6 bases). The CDR3 covers 15 residues. Germline V gene data show CDR1 as SGHDT and CDR2 as YYEEEE. V lost 1 base and J 4 bases, leaving 11 bases between the germline ends.

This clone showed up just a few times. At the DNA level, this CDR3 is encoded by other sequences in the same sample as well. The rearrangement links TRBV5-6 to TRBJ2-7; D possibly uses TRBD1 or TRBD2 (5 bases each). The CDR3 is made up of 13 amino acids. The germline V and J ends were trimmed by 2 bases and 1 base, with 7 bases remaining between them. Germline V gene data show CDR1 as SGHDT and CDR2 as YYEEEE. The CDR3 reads CASSFWGSYEQYF. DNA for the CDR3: TGTGCCAGCAGCTTTTGGGGGTCCTACGAGCAGTACTTC.

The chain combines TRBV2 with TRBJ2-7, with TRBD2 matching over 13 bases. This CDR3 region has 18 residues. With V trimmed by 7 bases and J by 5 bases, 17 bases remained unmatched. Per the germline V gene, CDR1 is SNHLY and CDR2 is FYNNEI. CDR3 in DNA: TGTGCCAGCAATCTAGGACTAGCGGGAGAAGGCCCCCTGAACGAGCAGTACTTC. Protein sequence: CASNLGLAGEGPLNEQYF.

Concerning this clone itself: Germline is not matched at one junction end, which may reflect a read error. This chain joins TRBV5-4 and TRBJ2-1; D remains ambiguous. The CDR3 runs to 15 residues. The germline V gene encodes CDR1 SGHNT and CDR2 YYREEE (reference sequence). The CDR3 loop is CASSLKLDSYNKQFF. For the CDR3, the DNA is TGTGCCAGCAGCTTGAAGCTCGACTCCTACAATAAGCAGTTCTTC.

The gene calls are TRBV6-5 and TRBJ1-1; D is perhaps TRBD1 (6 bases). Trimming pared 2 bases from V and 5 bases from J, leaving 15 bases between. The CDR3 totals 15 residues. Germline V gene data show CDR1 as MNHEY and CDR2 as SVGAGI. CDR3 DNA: TGTGCCAGCAGTTACGGACTGGGGGCTGCGACTGAAGCTTTCTTT. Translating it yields CASSYGLGAATEAFF.

CDR3 sequence reads: CASRFGGGTDTQYF. As DNA, the CDR3 is TGTGCCAGCAGATTTGGCGGGGGCACAGATACGCAGTATTTT. This chain connects TRBV2 to TRBJ2-3; tentatively, D is TRBD2 (6 bases). Germline-derived CDR1 and CDR2 are SNHLY and FYNNEI. V was clipped by 6 bases and J by 1 base, with 11 bases between them. The CDR3 totals 14 residues.

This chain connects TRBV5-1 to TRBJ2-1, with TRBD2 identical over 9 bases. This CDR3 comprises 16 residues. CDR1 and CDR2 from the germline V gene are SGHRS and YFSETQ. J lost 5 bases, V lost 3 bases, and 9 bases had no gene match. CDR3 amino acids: CASSWQGGRADNEQFF. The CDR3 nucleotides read TGCGCCAGCAGCTGGCAGGGCGGGAGGGCCGACAATGAGCAGTTCTTC.

The CDR3: CASSGTGAVYEQYF. DNA of the CDR3: TGTGCCAGCAGTGGAACTGGGGCTGTATACGAGCAGTACTTC. J is TRBJ2-7 and V is TRBV7-2, with D perhaps TRBD1 (5 bases). The V gene's germline CDR1 is SGHTA and CDR2 FQGNSA. Trimming took 6 bases from V and 4 from J, leaving 16 bases between them. The CDR3 consists of 14 residues.

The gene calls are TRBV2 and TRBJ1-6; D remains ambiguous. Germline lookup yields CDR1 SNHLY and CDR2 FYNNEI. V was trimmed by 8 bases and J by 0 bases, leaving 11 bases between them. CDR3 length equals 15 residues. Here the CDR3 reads CASVGGSSYNSPLHF. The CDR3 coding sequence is TGTGCCAGCGTCGGCGGAAGCTCCTATAATTCACCCCTCCACTTT.

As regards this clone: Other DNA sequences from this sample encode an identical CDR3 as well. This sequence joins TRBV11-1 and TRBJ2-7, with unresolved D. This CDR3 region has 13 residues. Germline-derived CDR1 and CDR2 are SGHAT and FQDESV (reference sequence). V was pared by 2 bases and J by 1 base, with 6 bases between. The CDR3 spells CASSLSRSYEQYF. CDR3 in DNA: TGTGCCAGCAGCTTATCCCGGTCCTACGAGCAGTACTTC.

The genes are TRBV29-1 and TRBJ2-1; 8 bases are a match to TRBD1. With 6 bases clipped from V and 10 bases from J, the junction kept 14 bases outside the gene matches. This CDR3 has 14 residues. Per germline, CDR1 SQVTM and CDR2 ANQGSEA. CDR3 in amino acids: CSVPRPGQGGEQFF. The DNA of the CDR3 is TGCAGCGTCCCCCGGCCAGGACAGGGCGGGGAGCAGTTCTTC.

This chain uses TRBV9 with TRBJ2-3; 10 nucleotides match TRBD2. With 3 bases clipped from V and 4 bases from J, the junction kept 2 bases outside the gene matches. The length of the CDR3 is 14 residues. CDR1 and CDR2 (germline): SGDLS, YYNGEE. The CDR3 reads CASSESGGADTQYF. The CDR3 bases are TGTGCCAGCAGCGAAAGCGGGGGGGCAGATACGCAGTATTTT. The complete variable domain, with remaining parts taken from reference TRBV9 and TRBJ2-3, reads DSGVTQTPKHLITATGQRVTLRCSPRSGDLSVYWYQQSLDQGLQFLIQYYNGEERAKGNILERFSAQQFPDLHSELNLSSLELGDSALYFCASSESGGADTQYFGPGTRLTVL.